The rows below give T cell receptor beta chains drawn from one sample of a study of blood T cells in healthy people across ages. TCRdb independently ran MiXCR on the 5' RACE reads; one entry per CDR3 protein. The sample carries some 860,000 distinct CDR3 sequences, 56% recorded once. The sequenced sample consisted of blood. Receptors originate from a man in his forties in good health. The CDR3 runs from the conserved cysteine through the conserved F or W. Fields, in order: D gene, clone size, V gene, J gene, CDR3 DNA, CDR3 protein. D genes are given only for firm matches. Size tells how often a clone was seen (once, few, many) or the class of an expanded clone, and some rows leave it out.

TRBD2,once,TRBV7-9,TRBJ2-5,TGTACCAGCAGCGGACTAGCGGGAGGGCCCGAGACCCAGTACTTC,CTSSGLAGGPETQYF
.,.,TRBV28,TRBJ1-2,TGTGCCAGCAAGGAGAACTATGGCTACACCTTC,CASKENYGYTF
.,.,TRBV5-5,TRBJ2-4,TGTGCCAGCAGCTTTGATTACGTTGAGTACTTC,CASSFDYVEYF
.,.,TRBV20-1,TRBJ1-2,TGCAGTGCTAGAGATCCAGGGAGGACGTCGGACATGGACTATGGCTACACCTTC,CSARDPGRTSDMDYGYTF
.,.,TRBV2,TRBJ2-3,TGTGCCAGCAGTGAAGAAAGCACAGATACGCAGTATTTT,CASSEESTDTQYF
TRBD2,.,TRBV2,TRBJ2-1,TGTGCCAGCAGTGATTTCGGGAGGGGCTTCTACAATGAGCAGTTCTTC,CASSDFGRGFYNEQFF
.,.,TRBV21-1,TRBJ1-2,TGTGCCAGCAGTATGGACAGGGGGGTTCTCTATGGCTACACCTTC,CASSMDRGVLYGYTF
.,.,TRBV4-1,TRBJ2-3,TGCGCCAGCAGTCCTTACGGGACAACCAGCACAGATACGCAGTATTTT,CASSPYGTTSTDTQYF
TRBD1,.,TRBV5-5,TRBJ1-3,TGTGCCAGCAGCTTCCAAAGACAGGGGGCTGGAAACACCATATATTTT,CASSFQRQGAGNTIYF
TRBD2,.,TRBV7-9,TRBJ2-7,TGTGCCAGCAGCACGGACTTCGGGCGGGAGGGGCAATACGAGCAGTACTTC,CASSTDFGREGQYEQYF
.,few,TRBV29-1,TRBJ2-1,TGCAGCGTTGTACCGTGGGGAGCCTACGAGCAGTTCTTC,CSVVPWGAYEQFF
.,few,TRBV3-1,TRBJ2-7,TGTGCCAGCAGCGAAAGTCTGGACTTAATCTCCTACGAGCAGTACTTC,CASSESLDLISYEQYF
.,.,TRBV11-2,TRBJ2-4,TGTGCCAGCAGCTCGACCCTATTGACAGGGACTCGGAATAGTCGGGCCAAAAACATTCAGTACTTC,CASSSTLLTGTRNSRAKNIQYF
.,.,TRBV12-3/TRBV12-4,TRBJ1-5,TGTGCCAGCAGTTTGACGGCACGGGGAGGCAATCAGCCCCAGCATTTT,CASSLTARGGNQPQHF
TRBD2,.,TRBV3-1,TRBJ2-3,TGTGCCAGCAGCCAAACTAGCGCCCGCACAGATACGCAGTATTTT,CASSQTSARTDTQYF
.,once,TRBV7-2,TRBJ1-6,TGTGCCAGCAGCTCACCCGGTTATAATTCACCCCTCCACTTT,CASSSPGYNSPLHF
TRBD2,few,TRBV4-1,TRBJ2-1,TGCGCCAGCAGCTCACCCCCTAGCGGCCCCTACAATGAGCAGTTCTTC,CASSSPPSGPYNEQFF
.,.,TRBV25-1,TRBJ2-5,TGTGCCAGCAGTGAGTTGTTTCCTGAGGGAGGAATGGAGACCCAGTACTTC,CASSELFPEGGMETQYF
TRBD2,.,TRBV6-6,TRBJ2-7,TGTGCCAGCGGCCTTCGGGGGGGAGGCTACTACGAGCAGTACTTC,CASGLRGGGYYEQYF
.,.,TRBV5-1,TRBJ1-2,TGCGCCAGCAGCCCAACTTACAGCGACGGGGGCTACACCTTC,CASSPTYSDGGYTF
.,.,TRBV27,TRBJ2-7,TGTGCCAGCAGTGCGGTCCGAGGAGGGCTAGGGGAGCAGTACTTC,CASSAVRGGLGEQYF
TRBD1,.,TRBV12-3/TRBV12-4,TRBJ2-4,TGTGCCAGCAGCCTTTCAGGGGGATTAAAAGGGGAGCAGTACTTC,CASSLSGGLKGEQYF
TRBD2,.,TRBV9,TRBJ2-2,TGTGCCAGCAGCGTAGAGCTAGCGGGGAAAACCGGGGAGCTGTTTTTT,CASSVELAGKTGELFF
.,.,TRBV27,TRBJ2-3,TGTGCCAGCATTAAACAGGGGAGGGGCGATGCGCAGTATTTT,CASIKQGRGDAQYF
.,few,TRBV29-1,TRBJ2-1,TGCAGCGTTCCCGGGGTAAATGAGCAGTTCTTC,CSVPGVNEQFF
.,.,TRBV6-4,TRBJ2-3,TGTGCCAGCAGTGGAGGGCAGGGTGGAGATACGCAGTATTTT,CASSGGQGGDTQYF
.,few,TRBV24-1,TRBJ2-5,TGTGCCACCAGTTCCGGGACGTACGGAGAGACCCAGTACTTC,CATSSGTYGETQYF
TRBD1,.,TRBV15,TRBJ2-5,TGTGCCACCAGCAGAGACAACAGGGGAAAACAAGAGACCCAGTACTTC,CATSRDNRGKQETQYF
.,.,TRBV27,TRBJ2-7,TGTGCCAGCAGTCCTCTCCACCCCAACTACGAGCAGTACTTC,CASSPLHPNYEQYF
.,few,TRBV7-3,TRBJ2-3,TGTGCCAGCAGCTTCGCGGGATCCGGCACAGATACGCAGTATTTT,CASSFAGSGTDTQYF
.,few,TRBV13,TRBJ2-7,TGTGCCAGCAGCCCGTGGGGCGCGGGGTCCTACGAGCAGTACTTC,CASSPWGAGSYEQYF
TRBD2,.,TRBV29-1,TRBJ2-3,TGCAGCGTTGAAGATGGGCGGGGGGGCCAAGATACGCAGTATTTT,CSVEDGRGGQDTQYF
TRBD1,.,TRBV7-2,TRBJ1-1,TGTGCCAGCAGCTCGACAGGGTGGAGCACTGAAGCTTTCTTT,CASSSTGWSTEAFF
TRBD1,.,TRBV6-6,TRBJ1-1,TGTGCCAGCAGTTACTCGAAGGGGAGGACAGGGGCGGGAGCTTTCTTT,CASSYSKGRTGAGAFF
.,.,TRBV7-2,TRBJ1-1,TGTGCCAGCAGCCTACGGGACGTTTTTGATTTCTTT,CASSLRDVFDFF
.,.,TRBV7-9,TRBJ2-5,TGTGCCAGCAGCTTGGGAGAGGGGTCGCGTTGGCAAGAGACCCAGTACTTC,CASSLGEGSRWQETQYF
TRBD2,.,TRBV20-1,TRBJ2-4,TGCAGTGCCGTGATCGCGGGGGGCTGGTACATTCAGTACTTC,CSAVIAGGWYIQYF
TRBD2,.,TRBV12-3/TRBV12-4,TRBJ2-3,TGTGCCAGCAGACATCTAGCGGCTTCCACAGATACGCAGTATTTT,CASRHLAASTDTQYF
TRBD2,.,TRBV4-1,TRBJ2-3,TGCGCCAGCAGCAGGGGAGGGCCAGCAGATACGCAGTATTTT,CASSRGGPADTQYF
TRBD1,.,TRBV6-5,TRBJ1-5,TGTGCCAGCAGTTCCGGGACAGGGCGGAATAGCAATCAGCCCCAGCATTTT,CASSSGTGRNSNQPQHF
.,.,TRBV20-1,TRBJ1-5,TGCAGTGCCCCACACAGCAGTATCAATCAGCCCCAGCATTTT,CSAPHSSINQPQHF
.,.,TRBV7-3,TRBJ1-2,TGTGCCAGCAGCTTAACTTCCCCAGGCCGGGGTACATATGGCTACACCTTC,CASSLTSPGRGTYGYTF
.,few,TRBV6-5,TRBJ1-1,TGTGCCAGCAGTCATGGACGGACGAACACTGAAGCTTTCTTT,CASSHGRTNTEAFF
.,.,TRBV27,TRBJ2-7,TGTGCCAGTGCCGACTCATCCTACGAGCAGTACTTC,CASADSSYEQYF
TRBD2,.,TRBV6-5,TRBJ2-2,TGTGCCAGCAGTTACTCGACGGCAGGCGGGACTAGCGGGAGTAGCACCGGGGAGCTGTTTTTT,CASSYSTAGGTSGSSTGELFF
TRBD2,.,TRBV7-2,TRBJ2-7,TGTGCCAGCAGCTTGACTAGCGGGATCACAAAACCGAACCGCTACGAGCAGTACTTC,CASSLTSGITKPNRYEQYF
TRBD1,few,TRBV6-4,TRBJ2-3,TGTGCCAGCAGTGAGAGACAGGGCCCCACAGATACGCAGTATTTT,CASSERQGPTDTQYF
.,few,TRBV7-9,TRBJ2-1,TGTGCCAGCAGCTCCCCCGATGAGCAGTTCTTC,CASSSPDEQFF
TRBD1,.,TRBV11-1,TRBJ2-5,TGTGCCAGCAGCCGAACAGGGGGGACAGAGACCCAGTACTTC,CASSRTGGTETQYF
.,few,TRBV29-1,TRBJ2-1,TGCAGCGTCGTGGGTTGGGTTGAGCTTGAGCAGTTCTTC,CSVVGWVELEQFF
TRBD1,.,TRBV18,TRBJ2-3,TGTGCCAGCTCACCCGGACAGGGTTTAGCGTCAGATACGCAGTATTTT,CASSPGQGLASDTQYF
.,.,TRBV18,TRBJ1-5,TGTGCCAGCTCACCAGCGGAATATCAGCCCCAGCATTTT,CASSPAEYQPQHF
.,.,TRBV9,TRBJ2-6,TGTGCCAGCAGCGTAGTACCCGCGTCCGGGGCCAACGTCCTGACTTTC,CASSVVPASGANVLTF
TRBD1,few,TRBV12-3/TRBV12-4,TRBJ2-7,TGTGCCAGCAGTACCGGGACAGGGGGCGAGCAGTACTTC,CASSTGTGGEQYF
.,few,TRBV11-2,TRBJ2-7,TGTGCCAGCAGCTTCTTGTTGTGGGCAGGGAGCTCCTACGAGCAGTACTTC,CASSFLLWAGSSYEQYF
TRBD2,.,TRBV6-1,TRBJ2-7,TGTGCCAGCAGATCGATCAGCGGGAGGGGAACCTACGAGCAGTACTTC,CASRSISGRGTYEQYF
.,.,TRBV29-1,TRBJ2-1,TGCAGCGTTGATAGAAGGGCCGGATTGAATGAGCAGTTCTTC,CSVDRRAGLNEQFF
.,.,TRBV7-3,TRBJ2-1,TGTGCCAGCAGCCTGCTCCCCGCCCCAGGGTTTACGAATGAGCAGTTCTTC,CASSLLPAPGFTNEQFF
TRBD2,.,TRBV9,TRBJ2-1,TGTGCCAGCAGCGTAGAATCAGGCCTAGCGGGAGTCAGGTCCTACAATGAGCAGTTCTTC,CASSVESGLAGVRSYNEQFF
TRBD2,few,TRBV6-2/TRBV6-3,TRBJ2-5,TGTGCCAGCAGCCCTTCCGGGACTAGAGAGACCCAGTACTTC,CASSPSGTRETQYF